This TCR beta chain appears in the sequencing data of a study of blood T cell repertoires in COVID-19. Study-wide context: Samples taken during acute and convalescent COVID-19 were collected in the United States, Italy and Spain. The cDNA or gDNA used as material had been derived from T cells, B-cell-depleted T cells, or PBMCs.

Per the study methods: Amplification with reference gene primers provided the estimates of nucleated cell counts. Generated by immunoSEQ multiplex PCR, the TCRdb table keeps only in-frame clones and is missing some. The DNA was the basis for D and trimming; V, J and clone size are from that table. The sample yields about 100,000 clones, 85% to 90% seen once. The CDR3 extends over 17 amino acids. V lost 5 bases, J lost 8 bases, and 15 bases stayed unmatched. From germline, CDR1 is SEHNR and CDR2 FQNEAQ (reference sequence). Source material: peripheral blood. V is TRBV7-9 and J is TRBJ1-4; 9 bases fit TRBD1. The receptor was isolated from a human donor in a cohort sampled during active COVID-19. The CDR3 sequence is CASSPVTGGLRGEKLFF. CDR3 coding DNA: TGTGCCAGCAGCCCAGTGACAGGGGGGCTTAGAGGAGAAAAACTGTTTTTT. The complete variable domain, with remaining parts taken from reference TRBV7-9 and TRBJ1-4, reads DTGVSQNPRHKITKRGQNVTFRCDPISEHNRLYWYRQTLGQGPEFLTYFQNEAQLEKSRLLSDRFSAERPKGSFSTLEIQRTEQGDSAMYLCASSPVTGGLRGEKLFFGSGTQLSVL.